The rows below give T cell receptor beta chains drawn from one sample of a study of cytomegalovirus exposure and HLA in healthy donors. Clones were read by immunoSEQ multiplex PCR, and TCRdb kept only the in-frame ones, dropping some. The sample has around 300,000 clones; just under 85% are singletons. What was sequenced was PBMCs. The receptors shown here come from a woman aged 35 to 49 in good health and CMV-seropositive. Both conserved end residues are part of each CDR3. The order of the fields is V gene, D gene, J gene, clone size, CDR3 DNA, CDR3 protein. The D gene is left open where the match is weak. Clone sizes are given selectively: once, few, many, or a class where the clone is expanded.

TRBV11-1	TRBD1	TRBJ1-1	-	TGTGCCAGCAGCCTGGGACAGATCACTGAAGCTTTCTTT	CASSLGQITEAFF
TRBV28	TRBD1	TRBJ2-7	-	TGTGCCAGCAGAGAGGGGACAGGGGAACGCGAGCAGTACTTC	CASREGTGEREQYF
TRBV4-1	-	TRBJ1-4	-	TGCGCCAGCAAACCACTTTTTGAGAACGAAAAACTGTTTTTT	CASKPLFENEKLFF
TRBV30	TRBD2	TRBJ2-3	-	TGTGCCTGGAGGGTAGCGGGGAGCACAGATACGCAGTATTTT	CAWRVAGSTDTQYF
TRBV5-4	TRBD2	TRBJ2-3	-	TGTGCCAGCAGCGGGACTAGCGATTATGCAGATACGCAGTATTTT	CASSGTSDYADTQYF
TRBV28	TRBD1	TRBJ2-7	-	TGTGCCAGCAGGCCTACGGGACAGGGCTACGAGCAGTACTTC	CASRPTGQGYEQYF
TRBV27	TRBD1	TRBJ1-2	-	TGTGCCAGCAGTACCTACCGGGACAGCCCCAATTCTAACTATGGCTACACCTTC	CASSTYRDSPNSNYGYTF
TRBV27	TRBD2	TRBJ2-2	-	TGTGCCAGCAGTTTCGGACTAGCGGGATCCACCGGGGAGCTGTTTTTT	CASSFGLAGSTGELFF
TRBV4-3	TRBD2	TRBJ2-7	few	TGCGCCAGCAGCCAAGCTGCCCGGGACTACTTGCAGTACTTC	CASSQAARDYLQYF
TRBV6-6	TRBD1	TRBJ2-7	-	TGTGCCAGCAGTAACCGGGACAGCTCCTACGAGCAGTACTTC	CASSNRDSSYEQYF
TRBV18	TRBD1	TRBJ2-7	once	TGTGCCAGCTCACAGAGGGACAGCTACGAGCAGTACTTC	CASSQRDSYEQYF
TRBV5-6	-	TRBJ2-4	-	TGTGCCAGCAGCTTGGCCGGGAGCAAAAACATTCAGTACTTC	CASSLAGSKNIQYF
TRBV28	TRBD2	TRBJ2-4	once	TGTGCCAGCCGTTCCTCGGGGGGAACTCAGTACTTC	CASRSSGGTQYF
TRBV6-4	-	TRBJ1-1	few	TGTGCCAGCAGTAACAGGGTCGGCACTGAAGCTTTCTTT	CASSNRVGTEAFF
TRBV6-1	-	TRBJ1-2	-	TGTGCCAGCAGTAGACAGGAAAACTATGGCTACACCTTC	CASSRQENYGYTF
TRBV19	-	TRBJ2-3	-	TGTGCCAGTAGTACATCTAGCGCCCTAGATAGCACAGATACGCAGTATTTT	CASSTSSALDSTDTQYF
TRBV5-8	-	TRBJ2-1	-	TGTGCCAGCAGCTTGCCGGGAGTAGGCTACAATGAGCAGTTCTTC	CASSLPGVGYNEQFF
TRBV30	-	TRBJ2-1	-	TGTGCCTGGAGTGGGCTGGCGGGCAGCCTGCGAGATGAGCAGTTCTTC	CAWSGLAGSLRDEQFF
TRBV4-3	-	TRBJ1-1	-	TGCGCCAGCAGCCAAGAGGGTCATGCGGCCACTGAAGCTTTCTTT	CASSQEGHAATEAFF
TRBV9	-	TRBJ2-7	-	TGTGCCAGCAGCGTAGCTACGGGGATCGTCTACGAGCAGTACTTC	CASSVATGIVYEQYF
TRBV9	TRBD1	TRBJ2-1	-	TGTGCCAGCAGCCCTCCGACAGGGGGCGGAGATTACAATGAGCAGTTCTTC	CASSPPTGGGDYNEQFF
TRBV6-5	TRBD2	TRBJ2-7	-	TGTGCCAGCAGTTACGGCGGGAGGGCCCAGAACGAGCAGTACTTC	CASSYGGRAQNEQYF
TRBV27	TRBD2	TRBJ2-1	few	TGTGCCAGCAGTTTTACTAGCGGGAGTTACAATGAGCAGTTCTTC	CASSFTSGSYNEQFF
TRBV6-6	TRBD1	TRBJ1-4	-	TGTGCCAGCAGTCGGACGGGACAGGGAAGAAATGAAAAACTGTTTTTT	CASSRTGQGRNEKLFF
TRBV27	-	TRBJ2-5	-	TGTGCCAGCAGCTCTCTAGCTGCCCAAGAGACCCAGTACTTC	CASSSLAAQETQYF
TRBV7-9	-	TRBJ1-1	-	TGTGCCAGCAGCCCCCGATTGAACGAGGGAGGGTTAAACACTGAAGCTTTCTTT	CASSPRLNEGGLNTEAFF
TRBV9	-	TRBJ2-1	-	TGTGCCAGCAGCCAGACGGGGCCCTCCGGACAGAACAATGAGCAGTTCTTC	CASSQTGPSGQNNEQFF
TRBV5-6	-	TRBJ2-5	-	TGTGCCAGCAGCCCGCGGGACTTTAGAGAGACCCAGTACTTC	CASSPRDFRETQYF
TRBV5-1	TRBD1	TRBJ2-5	-	TGCGCCAGCAGCATGGGAATGGGACAGGGGGAAGAGACCCAGTACTTC	CASSMGMGQGEETQYF
TRBV6-6	-	TRBJ1-2	few	TGTGCCAGCAGTTACCTGGACAGCTATGGCTACACCTTC	CASSYLDSYGYTF
TRBV6-5	TRBD1	TRBJ1-1	-	TGTGCCAGCAGAGGGACAGGCCTGAGTGACACTGAAGCTTTCTTT	CASRGTGLSDTEAFF
TRBV14	-	TRBJ1-5	-	TGTGCCAGCAGCCAAGTATCTGGGAGCTATAGCAATCAGCCCCAGCATTTT	CASSQVSGSYSNQPQHF
TRBV4-3	TRBD1	TRBJ2-5	-	TGCGCCAGCAGCCAAGACACAGGGGCCATGGGGACCCAGTACTTC	CASSQDTGAMGTQYF
TRBV11-3	-	TRBJ2-1	-	TGTGCCAGCAGCTTAATGCGACAGCTTACCGACAATGAGCAGTTCTTC	CASSLMRQLTDNEQFF
TRBV7-2	TRBD2	TRBJ2-1	-	TGTGCCAGCAGCTCAATATCGACTAGCGGGTTCGATGAGCAGTTCTTC	CASSSISTSGFDEQFF
TRBV20-1	-	TRBJ2-5	-	TGCAGTGCTAGAGCCCTAGAGACCCAGTACTTC	CSARALETQYF
TRBV5-1	TRBD1	TRBJ1-1	-	TGCGCCAGCAGCTTTCAGGGGGGGAACACTGAAGCTTTCTTT	CASSFQGGNTEAFF
TRBV5-1	-	TRBJ1-3	once	TGCGCCAGCAAGGACAGTCCTGGAAACACCATATATTTT	CASKDSPGNTIYF
TRBV7-2	-	TRBJ1-2	-	TGTGCCAGCAGCCCAGCGGGGGGGTATAACTATGGCTACACCTTC	CASSPAGGYNYGYTF
TRBV30	-	TRBJ2-3	once	TGTGCCTGGAGTGTCGGTGATACGCAGTATTTT	CAWSVGDTQYF
TRBV27	TRBD2	TRBJ2-1	-	TGTGCCCACCCGGTGGCGGGGGGGACCTACAATGAGCAGTTCTTC	CAHPVAGGTYNEQFF
TRBV5-1	-	TRBJ2-5	once	TGCGCCAGCAGCTTGCGGGGTCTACAAGAGACCCAGTACTTC	CASSLRGLQETQYF
TRBV7-9	-	TRBJ1-5	-	TGTGCCAGCAGCTTTCTACAGGGTAACAATCAGCCCCAGCATTTT	CASSFLQGNNQPQHF
TRBV30	TRBD2	TRBJ2-1	-	TGTGCCTGGATGCGGGAGTACAATGAGCAGTTCTTC	CAWMREYNEQFF